These 32 T cell receptor beta chains originate from one sample sequenced in a study of cytomegalovirus exposure and HLA in healthy donors. In the PCR, 60 Vbeta and 13 Jbeta primers were used. Data came from immunoSEQ multiplex PCR; TCRdb stores just in-frame clones and leaves some out. The table has some 90,000 clones, 65% to 75% seen once. Sequences were obtained from PBMCs. The receptors stem from a female donor in good health and CMV-seropositive.

This clone was observed a few times. The rearrangement joins TRBV4-3 to TRBJ1-4, with TRBD1 matching over 7 bases. CDR3 length: 13 amino acids. Per germline, CDR1 LGHNA and CDR2 YSLEER. V gave up 8 bases and J gave up 8 bases; unmatched junction bases: 8. The CDR3 is CASSRDRPEKLFF. The CDR3 DNA reads as TGCGCCAGCTCCCGGGACAGACCAGAAAAACTGTTTTTT.

This sequence joins TRBV10-2 and TRBJ1-2; 7 bases match TRBD1. From germline, CDR1 is WSHSY and CDR2 SAAADI. With V trimmed by 5 bases and J by 6 bases, 3 bases remained unmatched. The CDR3 consists of 12 residues. The DNA of the CDR3 is TGCGCCAGCAGTAAACAGGGGAATGGCTACACCTTC. This sequence encodes CASSKQGNGYTF.

V usage is TRBV6-5 and J usage is TRBJ1-4, with D possibly matching TRBD1 (6 bases). Germline V CDR1 and CDR2: MNHEY, SVGAGI. The V end was cut by 6 bases, the J end by 3 bases, with 14 bases between. This CDR3 is built from 15 residues. The CDR3 region has the DNA TGTGCCAGCAGCCTCCTATCAGGGGCTAATGAAAAACTGTTTTTT. Translation gives CASSLLSGANEKLFF.

The genes are TRBV7-2 and TRBJ2-3; possible D gene TRBD1, 5 bases. This CDR3 spans 14 amino acids. Germline V lookup: CDR1 SGHTA, CDR2 FQGNSA. With 6 bases removed from V and 2 bases from J, the gap between germline ends came to 12 bases. The CDR3 region has the DNA TGTGCCAGCAGGCGGCAGGGCAACACAGATACGCAGTATTTT. Its protein is CASRRQGNTDTQYF.

V usage is TRBV30 and J usage is TRBJ2-7, with D perhaps matching TRBD2 (6 bases). This CDR3 has 14 residues. Trimming took 0 bases from V and 4 from J, leaving 13 bases between them. Germline values: CDR1 GTSNPN, CDR2 SVGIG (reference sequence). The CDR3 sequence: CAWSVEYGGYEQYF. Here the CDR3 DNA reads TGTGCCTGGAGTGTAGAATATGGGGGGTACGAGCAGTACTTC.

The chain couples TRBV4-2 to TRBJ2-5; D gene uncertain. There are 13 residues in the CDR3. Germline CDR1 LGHNA, CDR2 YNFKEQ. V lost 4 bases to trimming and J lost 4 bases, with 10 bases between them. The CDR3 coding sequence is TGTGCCAGCAGCCTGCGGATGGGAGAGACCCAGTACTTC. Translated: CASSLRMGETQYF.

V gene TRBV9 combines with J gene TRBJ1-1, with 8 bases identical to TRBD1. CDR3 length: 16 amino acids. The V segment lost 4 bases and the J segment 0 bases; nucleotides outside the gene matches: 8. Germline CDR1 SGDLS, CDR2 YYNGEE. The CDR3 DNA reads as TGTGCCAGCAGCCAAACCGGGACAGGTATGAACACTGAAGCTTTCTTT. Translated: CASSQTGTGMNTEAFF.

The rearrangement joins TRBV18 to TRBJ2-7; tentative D call: TRBD2 (6 bases). With 2 bases removed from V and 3 bases from J, the gap between germline ends came to 8 bases. The length of the CDR3 is 13 residues. CDR1 KGHSH and CDR2 LQKENI come from the germline V gene. CDR3 amino acids: CASSPGGGYEQYF. The CDR3 nucleotides read TGTGCCAGCTCACCAGGGGGAGGCTACGAGCAGTACTTC.

The V call is TRBV5-4, the J call TRBJ2-5; TRBD2 aligns across 9 bases. Unmatched junction bases numbered 5, after V lost 4 bases and J lost 4 bases. The length of the CDR3 is 14 residues. Germline loops: CDR1 SGHNT, CDR2 YYREEE (reference sequence). The CDR3 is CASSTQAGGETQYF. For the CDR3, the DNA is TGTGCCAGCAGCACTCAAGCGGGAGGAGAGACCCAGTACTTC.

V is TRBV30 and J is TRBJ1-5; no definite D call. This CDR3 has 14 amino acids. Germline CDR1 GTSNPN, CDR2 SVGIG (reference sequence). V lost 0 bases, J lost 2 bases, and 8 bases lay in between. The CDR3 coding sequence is TGTGCCTGGAGTGTTAACTTAGGCAATCAGCCCCAGCATTTT. Its protein product is CAWSVNLGNQPQHF. Looking up the rest from reference TRBV30 and TRBJ1-5 gives the full variable domain: SQTIHQWPATLVQPVGSPLSLECTVEGTSNPNLYWYRQAAGRGLQLLFYSVGIGQISSEVPQNLSASRPQDRQFILSSKKLLLSDSGFYLCAWSVNLGNQPQHFGDGTRLSIL.

This clone has just one count. The J gene is TRBJ2-5, the V gene TRBV9, with 10 bases lining up with TRBD2. The CDR3 extends over 16 amino acids. Unmatched junction bases numbered 6, after V lost 0 bases and J lost 4 bases. The germline CDR1 and CDR2 sequences are SGDLS and YYNGEE. CDR3 loop: CASSVDDASGRETQYF. In nucleotides, the CDR3 is TGTGCCAGCAGCGTAGATGACGCTAGCGGGAGAGAGACCCAGTACTTC.

The DNA of the CDR3 is TGTGCCAGCAGTCCGTTGCGGGGGACCTACAATGAGCAGTTCTTC. This sequence encodes CASSPLRGTYNEQFF. The V and J genes are TRBV6-4 and TRBJ2-1; 7 bases align to TRBD2. J was trimmed by 2 bases and V by 5 bases; bases with no gene match: 6. CDR3 length: 15 residues. Germline CDR1 is MRHNA and CDR2 is SNTAGT.

V usage is TRBV15 and J usage is TRBJ2-2; tentative D call: TRBD2 (5 bases). V was cut by 1 base and J by 8 bases, with 8 bases left in between. There are 13 residues in the CDR3. Germline CDR1 is LNHNV and CDR2 is YYDKDF (reference sequence). The CDR3 DNA is TGTGCCACCAGCAGAGCCTCGGGGGGGGAGCTGTTTTTT. It specifies CATSRASGGELFF. Supplemented by reference TRBV15 and TRBJ2-2, the full variable domain reads DAMVIQNPRYQVTQFGKPVTLSCSQTLNHNVMYWYQQKSSQAPKLLFHYYDKDFNNEADTPDNFQSRRPNTSFCFLDIRSPGLGDTAMYLCATSRASGGELFFGEGSRLTVL.

This clone showed up just once. One end of the junction does not line up with germline, which may come from a read error. This sample also contains other DNA sequences that code for the same CDR3. The chain combines TRBV15 with TRBJ1-4; a weak D match, TRBD1 (5 bases). The germline CDR1 and CDR2 sequences are LNHNV and YYDKDF (reference sequence). This CDR3 has 14 amino acids. For the CDR3, the DNA is TGTGCCACCACGACCGGGACTTCGAATGAAAAGCTGTTTTTT. The encoded protein is CATTTGTSNEKLFF.

V and J are TRBV28 and TRBJ2-4, with TRBD1 matching 10 bases. The CDR3 runs 17 residues. The V gene's germline CDR1 is MDHEN and CDR2 SYDVKM. J was trimmed by 0 bases and V by 4 bases; bases with no gene match: 6. In DNA, the CDR3 is TGTGCCAGCAGTTACTCGGGACAGGGGCTAGCCAAAAACATTCAGTACTTC. Residues: CASSYSGQGLAKNIQYF. The full variable domain, in which reference TRBV28 and TRBJ2-4 provide the parts outside the CDR3, is DVKVTQSSRYLVKRTGEKVFLECVQDMDHENMFWYRQDPGLGLRLIYFSYDVKMKEKGDIPEGYSVSREKKERFSLILESASTNQTSMYLCASSYSGQGLAKNIQYFGAGTRLSVL.

The rearrangement uses TRBV6-1 and TRBJ2-7; 9 bases fit TRBD1. Germline values: CDR1 MNHNS, CDR2 SASEGT. Trimming at V came to 6 bases and at J to 1 base, leaving 4 bases not matched to a gene. The CDR3 length is 14 residues. The CDR3 protein is CASRRGTGSYEQYF. The CDR3 nucleotides are TGTGCCAGCAGGAGGGGGACAGGGTCCTACGAGCAGTACTTC.

The chain carries TRBV5-1 and TRBJ2-5; TRBD2 matches 7 bases. CDR1 and CDR2 (germline): SGHRS, YFSETQ. With V trimmed by 0 bases and J by 5 bases, 1 base remained unmatched. The CDR3 length is 13 residues. CDR3 residues: CASSLELAETQYF. For the CDR3, the DNA is TGCGCCAGCAGCTTGGAACTAGCGGAGACCCAGTACTTC.

This chain uses TRBV7-2 with TRBJ2-5, with D tentatively TRBD1 (5 bases). The V end lost 5 bases, the J end lost 3 bases, and 10 bases lay between the germline ends. The CDR3 spans 13 residues. Germline-derived CDR1 and CDR2 are SGHTA and FQGNSA. This chain's CDR3 is CASSIPGKETQYF. The CDR3 DNA follows: TGTGCCAGCAGCATCCCAGGGAAAGAGACCCAGTACTTC. Looking up the rest from reference TRBV7-2 and TRBJ2-5 gives the full variable domain: GAGVSQSPSNKVTEKGKDVELRCDPISGHTALYWYRQSLGQGLEFLIYFQGNSAPDKSGLPSDRFSAERTGGSVSTLTIQRTQQEDSAVYLCASSIPGKETQYFGPGTRLLVL.

This chain links TRBV7-6 with TRBJ2-2, with D perhaps matching TRBD2 (7 bases). This CDR3 has 17 amino acids. Germline V CDR1 and CDR2: SGHVS, FNYEAQ. Trimming removed 5 bases from V and 5 bases from J, with 21 bases in between. CDR3 loop: CASSLGAIAGWTGELFF. The CDR3 bases are TGTGCCAGCAGCCTGGGGGCCATAGCGGGTTGGACCGGGGAGCTGTTTTTT.

Only one count was recorded for this clone. The chain combines TRBV2 with TRBJ1-1; D gene unclear. The ends were cut back, 2 bases at V and 3 bases at J, with 10 bases in the middle. The CDR3 loop spans 14 amino acids. Per the germline V gene, CDR1 is SNHLY and CDR2 is FYNNEI. Here the CDR3 DNA reads TGTGCCAGCAGTGAATACGCAGGCTACACTGAAGCTTTCTTT. This sequence encodes CASSEYAGYTEAFF.

V and J are TRBV5-4 and TRBJ2-2; 7 nucleotides agree with TRBD2. This CDR3 comprises 15 residues. Trimming took 0 bases from V and 4 from J; bases not matched to a gene: 3. Germline assignment: CDR1 SGHNT and CDR2 YYREEE (reference sequence). CDR3 DNA: TGTGCCAGCAGCTTGGGGGGGGGAACCACCGGGGAGCTGTTTTTT. It yields the protein CASSLGGGTTGELFF.

The table lists this clone with a count of one. The chain employs TRBV5-1 and TRBJ2-2; no clear D. Germline CDR1 is SGHRS and CDR2 is YFSETQ. Trimming cost V 4 bases and J 7 bases, with 11 bases left between them. The CDR3 consists of 13 residues. In DNA, the CDR3 is TGCGCCAGCAGCCCACAAAATATCGGGGAGCTGTTTTTT. It specifies CASSPQNIGELFF.

There are a few counts of this clone. The gene calls are TRBV4-1 and TRBJ1-5, with TRBD1 identical over 7 bases. V lost 5 bases and J lost 6; bases outside the gene matches: 10. This CDR3 has 15 amino acids. Germline CDR1 and CDR2: MGHRA and YSYEKL. For the CDR3, the DNA is TGCGCCAGCAGCTCCCAGGACAGGTTAAGTCAGCCCCAGCATTTT. Residues: CASSSQDRLSQPQHF.

This chain links TRBV6-5 with TRBJ2-7; perhaps TRBD2 as D (7 bases). CDR3 length: 15 amino acids. Germline-derived CDR1 and CDR2 are MNHEY and SVGAGI. The V gene lost 0 bases and the J gene lost 2 bases, with 11 bases spanning the gap. The CDR3 region is CASSYSGGGPYEQYF. The CDR3 DNA follows: TGTGCCAGCAGTTACTCGGGCGGGGGCCCCTACGAGCAGTACTTC.

The rearrangement joins TRBV11-2 to TRBJ1-4, with D unresolved. This CDR3 contains 14 residues. Germline loops: CDR1 SGHAT, CDR2 FQNNGV. Trimming pared 5 bases from V and 3 bases from J, leaving 10 bases between. Here the CDR3 reads CASSQIRSNEKLFF. The CDR3 DNA reads as TGTGCCAGCAGCCAAATCAGATCTAATGAAAAACTGTTTTTT.

The CDR3 sequence is CASSLGGGGAETQYF. The DNA of the CDR3 is TGTGCCAGCAGCTTAGGAGGCGGGGGGGCCGAGACCCAGTACTTC. V is TRBV7-2 and J is TRBJ2-5, with 9 bases that match TRBD2. V shed 1 base, J shed 5 bases, and the junction held 5 bases outside the gene matches. The CDR3 runs 15 residues. Germline CDR1 reads SGHTA; CDR2 reads FQGNSA.

The chain employs TRBV15 and TRBJ2-2; D is possibly TRBD2 (5 bases). Germline V gene sequence: CDR1 LNHNV, CDR2 YYDKDF (reference sequence). V was cut by 0 bases and J by 6 bases, with 8 bases left in between. The CDR3 extends over 14 amino acids. CDR3: CATSRDSSAGELFF. For the CDR3, the DNA is TGTGCCACCAGCAGAGATAGTAGCGCCGGGGAGCTGTTTTTT. Filled out from reference TRBV15 and TRBJ2-2, the complete variable domain reads DAMVIQNPRYQVTQFGKPVTLSCSQTLNHNVMYWYQQKSSQAPKLLFHYYDKDFNNEADTPDNFQSRRPNTSFCFLDIRSPGLGDTAMYLCATSRDSSAGELFFGEGSRLTVL.

The chain joins TRBV28 to TRBJ2-2, with 9 bases aligning to TRBD1. The germline V gene encodes CDR1 MDHEN and CDR2 SYDVKM. V was pared by 4 bases and J by 6 bases, with 6 bases of the junction left unmatched. The CDR3 totals 15 residues. The CDR3 coding sequence is TGTGCCAGCAGTTCCGGGGACAGGGCCGCCGGGGAGCTGTTTTTT. It yields the protein CASSSGDRAAGELFF.

The rearrangement links TRBV7-2 to TRBJ1-6, with D possibly being TRBD1 (5 bases). V was cut by 2 bases and J by 5 bases, with 7 bases left in between. This CDR3 has 14 residues. CDR1 and CDR2 from the germline V gene are SGHTA and FQGNSA. The CDR3 nucleotides read TGTGCCAGCAGCTTAAAGGGGAATAATTCACCCCTCCACTTT. It specifies CASSLKGNNSPLHF.

A remark on this clone: An end of the junction does not agree with germline; a read error may underlie this. The rearrangement uses TRBV9 and TRBJ2-7; D is perhaps TRBD2 (6 bases). Germline V gene lookup returns CDR1 SGDLS and CDR2 YYNGEE. The CDR3 is 13 residues long. In nucleotides, the CDR3 is TGTGCCAGCAACGTAGTAGAGGGAGGCGAGCAGTACTTC. Translating gives CASNVVEGGEQYF.

V is TRBV28 and J is TRBJ1-1; tentatively, D is TRBD1 (6 bases). The length of the CDR3 is 15 residues. V shed 2 bases and J shed 1 base, with 11 bases lying between them. Per the germline V gene, CDR1 is MDHEN and CDR2 is SYDVKM. CDR3 residues: CASSLGGAGNTEAFF. In nucleotides, the CDR3 is TGTGCCAGCAGTTTAGGGGGGGCAGGGAACACTGAAGCTTTCTTT.

The CDR3 DNA follows: TGTGCCAGCAGCTTGGGGACAGGCGAAGAGACCCAGTACTTC. Encoded protein: CASSLGTGEETQYF. V is TRBV13 and J is TRBJ2-5; 8 bases fit TRBD1. With 3 bases clipped from V and 3 bases from J, the junction kept 3 bases outside the gene matches. Germline V lookup: CDR1 PRHDT, CDR2 FYEKMQ (reference sequence). This CDR3 has 14 residues.